Below, 10 T cell receptor beta chains from the same sample are listed, as sequenced in a study of T cells in Graves' hyperthyroidism and ophthalmopathy. From RNA transcripts, TCR beta CDR3 regions were amplified. A set of HTBI primers served as the primers for a first-round RT-PCR of the TCR CDR3. TCRdb reanalysed the multiplex PCR reads using MiXCR and keeps one entry per CDR3 protein. Of 450,000 to 700,000 distinct CDR3 sequences in the sample, approximately 44% were seen once. The specimen was peripheral blood or thyroid tissue (not recorded which). These receptors originate from an adult woman with Graves' disease, either hyperthyroidism or ophthalmopathy (not recorded which).

The sample holds many counts of this clonotype. The V gene is TRBV5-6, the J gene TRBJ1-5, with no clear D. Germline lookup yields CDR1 SGHDT and CDR2 YYEEEE. V was trimmed by 3 bases and J by 3 bases, leaving 13 bases between them. CDR3 size: 15 residues. The chain's CDR3 is CASSSHPKSNQPQHF. CDR3 bases: TGTGCCAGCAGCTCTCATCCGAAGTCCAATCAGCCCCAGCATTTT.

This clonotype was observed a few times. V and J are TRBV9 and TRBJ1-6; D is possibly TRBD1 (6 bases). Trimming removed 6 bases at V and 7 bases at J, with 20 bases between. The CDR3 is made up of 16 amino acids. Germline-derived CDR1 and CDR2 are SGDLS and YYNGEE. The CDR3 region has the DNA TGTGCCAGCACTGGCTTACGCCGGGACAAGAATTCACCCCTCCACTTT. It is translated as CASTGLRRDKNSPLHF.

The rearrangement joins TRBV24-1 to TRBJ1-5; 7 positions agree with TRBD1. This CDR3 comprises 14 residues. V shed 6 bases and J 1 base; nucleotides not matched to a gene: 2. Germline CDR1 and CDR2: KGHDR and SFDVKD. CDR3 in amino acids: CATSTQGSNQPQHF. The CDR3 DNA reads as TGTGCCACCAGTACACAGGGGAGCAATCAGCCCCAGCATTTT.

This clonotype was detected a few times. The chain carries TRBV7-9 and TRBJ1-2; D is unresolved. The CDR3 runs 17 residues. The V end was cut by 11 bases, the J end by 3 bases, with 28 bases between. Germline lookup yields CDR1 SEHNR and CDR2 FQNEAQ (reference sequence). The CDR3 DNA is TGTGCCTGGAATCCCCTGGGAGGGCACTCGTCAGACTATGGCTACACCTTC. This codes for CAWNPLGGHSSDYGYTF.

In its sample, this clonotype was seen once. V is TRBV7-6 and J is TRBJ1-2; 9 nucleotides line up with TRBD1. Germline V gene lookup returns CDR1 SGHVS and CDR2 FNYEAQ. The CDR3 is 14 amino acids. J gave up 4 bases and V 5 bases, and 5 bases lay outside the gene matches. Here the CDR3 reads CASSQGDRVYGYTF. CDR3 in DNA: TGTGCCAGCAGCCAAGGGGACAGGGTCTATGGCTACACCTTC.

This clonotype has a count of ten or more. The genes are TRBV5-1 and TRBJ2-2, with D possibly being TRBD1 (5 bases). V lost 10 bases to trimming and J lost 9 bases, with 13 bases between them. The CDR3 runs to 11 residues. Germline V gene data show CDR1 as SGHRS and CDR2 as YFSETQ. The CDR3 protein is CACRQSWELFF. CDR3 sequence (DNA): TGCGCCTGCCGACAGAGCTGGGAGCTGTTTTTT.

The rearrangement uses TRBV12-3 or TRBV12-4 and TRBJ1-5; possibly TRBD1 for D (6 bases). The CDR3 runs 14 residues. The ends were cut back, 3 bases at V and 6 bases at J, with 12 bases in the middle. Written as DNA, the CDR3 is TGTGCCAGCAGTTTCGCGGGGGCTAGTCAGCCCCAGCATTTT. Its protein product is CASSFAGASQPQHF.

The rearrangement links TRBV29-1 to TRBJ1-1, with no clear D. In germline, CDR1 is SQVTM, CDR2 ANQGSEA. This CDR3 comprises 12 residues. Trimming shortened V by 4 bases and J by 0 bases, and 6 bases separated the two germline ends. The chain's CDR3 is CSVAGLNTEAFF. The CDR3 region has the DNA TGCAGCGTTGCCGGTTTGAACACTGAAGCTTTCTTT. The full variable domain, with the rest looked up from reference TRBV29-1 and TRBJ1-1, is SAVISQKPSRDICQRGTSLTIQCQVDSQVTMMFWYRQQPGQSLTLIATANQGSEATYESGFVIDKFPISRPNLTFSTLTVSNMSPEDSSIYLCSVAGLNTEAFFGQGTRLTVV.

CDR3 region: CASSSPGRGLVETQYF. The CDR3 DNA reads TGTGCCAGCAGCTCCCCCGGGCGGGGCCTAGTGGAGACCCAGTACTTC. The chain has TRBV7-9 and TRBJ2-5; D perhaps matches TRBD2 (6 bases). CDR1 is SEHNR and CDR2 is FQNEAQ in the germline V gene (reference sequence). Trimming cost V 4 bases and J 5 bases, with 20 bases left between them. The CDR3 has 16 amino acids.

This clonotype was seen a handful of times. J is TRBJ1-4 and V is TRBV24-1; maybe TRBD1 (5 bases). Trimming pared 3 bases from V and 7 bases from J, leaving 14 bases between. The CDR3 has 15 amino acids. Germline lookup yields CDR1 KGHDR and CDR2 SFDVKD. CDR3 sequence reads: CATSDPRGDGEKLFF. The CDR3 DNA sequence: TGTGCCACCAGTGATCCCCGGGGCGATGGTGAAAAACTGTTTTTT.